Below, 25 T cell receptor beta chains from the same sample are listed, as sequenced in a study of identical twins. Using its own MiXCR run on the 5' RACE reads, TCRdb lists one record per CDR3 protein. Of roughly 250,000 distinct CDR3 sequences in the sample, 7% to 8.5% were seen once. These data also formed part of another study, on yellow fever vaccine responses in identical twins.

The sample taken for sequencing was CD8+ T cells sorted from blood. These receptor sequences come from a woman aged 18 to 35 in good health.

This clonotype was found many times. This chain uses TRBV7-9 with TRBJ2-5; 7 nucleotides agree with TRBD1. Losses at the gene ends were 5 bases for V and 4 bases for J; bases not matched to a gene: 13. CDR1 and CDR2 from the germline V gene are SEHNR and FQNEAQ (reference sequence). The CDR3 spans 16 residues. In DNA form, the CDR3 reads TGTGCCAGCAGCACCGTCGGACAGGCTAACCCAGAGACCCAGTACTTC. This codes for CASSTVGQANPETQYF.

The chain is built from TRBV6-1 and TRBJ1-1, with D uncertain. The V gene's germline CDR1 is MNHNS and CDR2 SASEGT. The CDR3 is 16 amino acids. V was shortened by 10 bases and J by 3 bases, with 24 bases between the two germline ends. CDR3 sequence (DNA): TGTGCCACCGCTCGGGAGGCTCGGCCCTCCTACACTGAAGCTTTCTTT. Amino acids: CATAREARPSYTEAFF.

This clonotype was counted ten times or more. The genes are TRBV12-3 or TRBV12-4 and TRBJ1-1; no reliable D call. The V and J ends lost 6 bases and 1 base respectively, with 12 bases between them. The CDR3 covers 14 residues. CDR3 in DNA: TGTGCCAGCAGGAAAGGACCGCAGAACACTGAAGCTTTCTTT. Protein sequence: CASRKGPQNTEAFF.

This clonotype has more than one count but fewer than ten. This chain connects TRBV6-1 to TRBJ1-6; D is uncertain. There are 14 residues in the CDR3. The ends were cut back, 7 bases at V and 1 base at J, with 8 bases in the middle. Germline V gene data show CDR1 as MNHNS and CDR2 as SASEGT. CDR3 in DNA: TGTGCCAGCAAGGGTCCATCCTATAATTCACCCCTCCACTTT. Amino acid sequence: CASKGPSYNSPLHF.

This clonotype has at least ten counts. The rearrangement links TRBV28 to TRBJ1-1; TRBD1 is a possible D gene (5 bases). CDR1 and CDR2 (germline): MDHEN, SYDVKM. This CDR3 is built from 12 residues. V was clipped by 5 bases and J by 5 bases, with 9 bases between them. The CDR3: CASSVWGTEAFF. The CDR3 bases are TGTGCCAGCAGTGTTTGGGGGACTGAAGCTTTCTTT.

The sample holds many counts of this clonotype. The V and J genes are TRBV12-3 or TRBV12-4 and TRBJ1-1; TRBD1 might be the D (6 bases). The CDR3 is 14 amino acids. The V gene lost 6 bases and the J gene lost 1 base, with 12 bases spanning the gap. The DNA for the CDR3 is TGTGCCAGCAGGCAACAGGGAAGGAACACTGAAGCTTTCTTT. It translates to CASRQQGRNTEAFF.

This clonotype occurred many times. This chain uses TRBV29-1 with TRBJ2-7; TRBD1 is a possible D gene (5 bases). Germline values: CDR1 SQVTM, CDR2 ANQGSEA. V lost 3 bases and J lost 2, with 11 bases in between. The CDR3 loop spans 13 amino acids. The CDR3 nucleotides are TGCAGCGTTGAGCAGGGTGTCGCCTACGAGCAGTACTTC. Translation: CSVEQGVAYEQYF.

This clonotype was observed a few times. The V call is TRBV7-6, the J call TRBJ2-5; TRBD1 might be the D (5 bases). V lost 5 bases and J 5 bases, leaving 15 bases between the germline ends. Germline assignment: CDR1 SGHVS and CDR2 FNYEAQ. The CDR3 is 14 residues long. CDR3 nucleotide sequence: TGTGCCAGCAGCCTCAGCAGGGTTGAGGAGACCCAGTACTTC. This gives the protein CASSLSRVEETQYF.

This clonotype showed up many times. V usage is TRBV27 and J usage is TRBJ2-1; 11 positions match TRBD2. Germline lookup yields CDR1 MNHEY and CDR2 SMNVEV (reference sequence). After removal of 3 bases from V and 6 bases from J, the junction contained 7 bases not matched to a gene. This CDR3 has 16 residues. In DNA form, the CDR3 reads TGTGCCAGCAGTTTGGTAGCGGGGGGGCAGTTCAATGAGCAGTTCTTC. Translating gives CASSLVAGGQFNEQFF.

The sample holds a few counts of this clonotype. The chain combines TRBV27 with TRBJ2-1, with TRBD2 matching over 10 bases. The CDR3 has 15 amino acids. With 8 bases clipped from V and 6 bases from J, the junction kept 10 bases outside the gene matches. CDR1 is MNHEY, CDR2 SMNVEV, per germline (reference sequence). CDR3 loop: CASGPLAGAGNEQFF. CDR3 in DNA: TGTGCCAGCGGGCCCCTAGCGGGAGCGGGCAATGAGCAGTTCTTC.

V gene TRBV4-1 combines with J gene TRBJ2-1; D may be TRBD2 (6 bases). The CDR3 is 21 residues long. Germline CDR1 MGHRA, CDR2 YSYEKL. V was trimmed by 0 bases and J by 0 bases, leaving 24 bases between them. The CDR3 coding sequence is TGCGCCAGCAGCCAAGAGGGCGGAAGTAGGCCGTCCGGGGGCTCCTACAATGAGCAGTTCTTC. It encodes CASSQEGGSRPSGGSYNEQFF.

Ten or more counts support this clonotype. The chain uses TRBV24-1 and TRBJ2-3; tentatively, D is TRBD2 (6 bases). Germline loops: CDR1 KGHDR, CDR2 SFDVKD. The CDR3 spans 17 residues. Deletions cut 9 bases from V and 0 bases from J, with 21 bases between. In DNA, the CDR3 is TGTGCCACCCAAGGAACATGGACTACGACTAGCACAGATACGCAGTATTTT. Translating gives CATQGTWTTTSTDTQYF.

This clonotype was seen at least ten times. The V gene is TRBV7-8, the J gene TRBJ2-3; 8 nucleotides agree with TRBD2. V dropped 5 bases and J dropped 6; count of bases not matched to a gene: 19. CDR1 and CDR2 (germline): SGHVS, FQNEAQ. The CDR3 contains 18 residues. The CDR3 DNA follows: TGTGCCAGCAGCCTAGAGGAGGCGCGGGAGGTTGATTTGGATACGCAGTATTTT. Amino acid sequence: CASSLEEAREVDLDTQYF. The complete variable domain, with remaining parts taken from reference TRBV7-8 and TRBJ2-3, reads GAGVSQSPRYKVAKRGQDVALRCDPISGHVSLFWYQQALGQGPEFLTYFQNEAQLDKSGLPSDRFFAERPEGSVSTLKIQRTQQEDSAVYLCASSLEEAREVDLDTQYFGPGTRLTVL.

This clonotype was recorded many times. Here the CDR3 reads CATSTGPGYTF. The CDR3 DNA sequence: TGTGCCACAAGTACAGGGCCCGGCTACACCTTC. The chain uses TRBV12-3 or TRBV12-4 and TRBJ1-2, with D tentatively TRBD1 (6 bases). The CDR3 is 11 amino acids. V was shortened by 10 bases and J by 8 bases, with 14 bases between the two germline ends.

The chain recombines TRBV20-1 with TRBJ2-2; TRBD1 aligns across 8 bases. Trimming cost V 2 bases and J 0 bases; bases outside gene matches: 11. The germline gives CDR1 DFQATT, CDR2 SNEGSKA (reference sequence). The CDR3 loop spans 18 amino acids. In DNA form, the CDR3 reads TGCAGTGCTAGATCTTACCGGGACAGGAATTCGAACACCGGGGAGCTGTTTTTT. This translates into CSARSYRDRNSNTGELFF.

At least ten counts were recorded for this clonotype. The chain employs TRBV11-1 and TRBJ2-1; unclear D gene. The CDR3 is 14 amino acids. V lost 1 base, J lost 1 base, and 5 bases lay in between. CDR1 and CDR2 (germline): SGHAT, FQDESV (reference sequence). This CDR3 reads CASSLETSYNEQFF. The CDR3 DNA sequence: TGTGCCAGCAGCTTAGAGACTTCCTACAATGAGCAGTTCTTC.

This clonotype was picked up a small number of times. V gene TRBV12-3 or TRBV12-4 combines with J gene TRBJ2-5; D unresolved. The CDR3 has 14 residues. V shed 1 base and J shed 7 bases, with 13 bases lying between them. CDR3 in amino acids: CASSLVTRSVTQYF. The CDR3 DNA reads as TGTGCCAGCAGTTTAGTCACGCGGTCGGTGACCCAGTACTTC.

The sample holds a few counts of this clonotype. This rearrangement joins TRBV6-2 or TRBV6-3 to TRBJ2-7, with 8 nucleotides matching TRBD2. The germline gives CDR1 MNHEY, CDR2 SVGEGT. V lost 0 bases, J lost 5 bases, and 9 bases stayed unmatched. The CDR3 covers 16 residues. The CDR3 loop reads CASSYSSSGDGDEQYF. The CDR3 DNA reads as TGTGCCAGCAGTTACTCGAGTAGCGGGGATGGGGACGAGCAGTACTTC.

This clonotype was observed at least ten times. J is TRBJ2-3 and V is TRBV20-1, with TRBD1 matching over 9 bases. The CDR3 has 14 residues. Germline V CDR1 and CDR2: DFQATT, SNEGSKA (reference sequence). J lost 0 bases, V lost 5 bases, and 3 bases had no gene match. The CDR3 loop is CSAQDRGSTDTQYF. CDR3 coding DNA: TGCAGTGCTCAGGACAGGGGAAGCACAGATACGCAGTATTTT.

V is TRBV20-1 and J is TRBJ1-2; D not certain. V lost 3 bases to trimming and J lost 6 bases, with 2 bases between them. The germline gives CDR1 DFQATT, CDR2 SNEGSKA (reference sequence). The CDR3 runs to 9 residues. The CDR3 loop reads CSASNGYTF. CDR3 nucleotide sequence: TGCAGTGCTAGTAATGGCTACACCTTC.

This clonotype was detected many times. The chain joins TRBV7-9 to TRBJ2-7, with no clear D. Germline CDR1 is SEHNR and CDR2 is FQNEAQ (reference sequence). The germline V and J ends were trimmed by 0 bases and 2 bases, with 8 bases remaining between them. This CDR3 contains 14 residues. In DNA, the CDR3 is TGTGCCAGCAGCTTAGCCGGCAGCACCTACGAGCAGTACTTC. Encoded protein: CASSLAGSTYEQYF. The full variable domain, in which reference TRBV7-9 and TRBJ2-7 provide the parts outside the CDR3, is DTGVSQNPRHKITKRGQNVTFRCDPISEHNRLYWYRQTLGQGPEFLTYFQNEAQLEKSRLLSDRFSAERPKGSFSTLEIQRTEQGDSAMYLCASSLAGSTYEQYFGPGTRLTVT.

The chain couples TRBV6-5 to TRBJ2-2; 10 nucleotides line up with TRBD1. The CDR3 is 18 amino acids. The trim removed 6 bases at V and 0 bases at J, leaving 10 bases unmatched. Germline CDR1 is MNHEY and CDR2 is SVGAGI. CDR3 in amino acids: CASSSRQGAFSNTGELFF. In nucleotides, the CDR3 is TGTGCCAGCAGCTCTCGACAGGGGGCTTTCTCGAACACCGGGGAGCTGTTTTTT.

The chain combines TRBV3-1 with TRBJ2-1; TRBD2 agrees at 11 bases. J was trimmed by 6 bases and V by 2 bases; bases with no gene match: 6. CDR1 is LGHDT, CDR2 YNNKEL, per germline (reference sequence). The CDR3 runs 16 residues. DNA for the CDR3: TGTGCCAGCAGCCAATTTCCACTAGCGGGAGCCAATGAGCAGTTCTTC. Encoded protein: CASSQFPLAGANEQFF.

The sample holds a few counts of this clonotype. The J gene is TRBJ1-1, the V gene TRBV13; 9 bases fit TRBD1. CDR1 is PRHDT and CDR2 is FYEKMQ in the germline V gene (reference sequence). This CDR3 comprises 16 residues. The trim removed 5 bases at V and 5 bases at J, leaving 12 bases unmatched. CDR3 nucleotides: TGTGCCAGCAGCGACCGGGACAGGGCTTGGAGAACTGAAGCTTTCTTT. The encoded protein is CASSDRDRAWRTEAFF. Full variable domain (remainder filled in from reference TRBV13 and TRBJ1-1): AAGVIQSPRHLIKEKRETATLKCYPIPRHDTVYWYQQGPGQDPQFLISFYEKMQSDKGSIPDRFSAQQFSDYHSELNMSSLELGDSALYFCASSDRDRAWRTEAFFGQGTRLTVV.

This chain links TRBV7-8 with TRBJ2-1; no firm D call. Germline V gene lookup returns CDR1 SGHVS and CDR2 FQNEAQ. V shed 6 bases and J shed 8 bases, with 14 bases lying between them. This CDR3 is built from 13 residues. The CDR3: CASSMMVGDEQFF. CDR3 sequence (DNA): TGTGCCAGCAGTATGATGGTAGGCGATGAGCAGTTCTTC. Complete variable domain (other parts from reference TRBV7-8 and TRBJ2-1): GAGVSQSPRYKVAKRGQDVALRCDPISGHVSLFWYQQALGQGPEFLTYFQNEAQLDKSGLPSDRFFAERPEGSVSTLKIQRTQQEDSAVYLCASSMMVGDEQFFGPGTRLTVL.